These 32 T cell receptor beta chains came from one sample sequenced in a study of blood T cell repertoires in COVID-19. The repertoire was sequenced with immunoSEQ multiplex PCR; TCRdb's copy has only in-frame clones and lacks some. The sample includes 150,000 or so clones, less than 85% of them seen just once. The sample consisted of peripheral blood. The receptors were sampled from a woman aged 40-49 years with COVID-19, enrolled during active disease.

The chain uses TRBV7-8 and TRBJ1-3; 9 nucleotides agree with TRBD1. Per the germline V gene, CDR1 is SGHVS and CDR2 is FQNEAQ. Germline trimming cut 7 bases from V and 2 bases from J; bases unmatched to any gene: 3. The CDR3 covers 14 residues. The CDR3 DNA reads TGTGCCAGCACGGACAGGGGTGCTGGAAACACCATATATTTT. Protein sequence: CASTDRGAGNTIYF.

The V call is TRBV10-3, the J call TRBJ2-1; the D gene is possibly TRBD1 (6 bases). The CDR3 consists of 13 residues. V was shortened by 6 bases and J by 1 base, with 7 bases between the two germline ends. Germline assignment: CDR1 ENHRY and CDR2 SYGVKD. The CDR3 here is CAIRDRSYNEQFF. CDR3 nucleotide sequence: TGTGCCATCAGGGACAGATCCTACAATGAGCAGTTCTTC.

The sample holds a few counts of this clone. This rearrangement joins TRBV7-8 to TRBJ1-3, with 7 nucleotides matching TRBD1. Per the germline V gene, CDR1 is SGHVS and CDR2 is FQNEAQ. The ends lost 5 bases at V and 3 bases at J; junction bases unmatched: 10. The CDR3 runs to 16 residues. The CDR3 loop is CASSEYRGSDGNTIYF. DNA for the CDR3: TGTGCCAGCAGCGAATACAGGGGTTCCGATGGAAACACCATATATTTT. Full variable domain (outside the CDR3, taken from reference TRBV7-8 and TRBJ1-3): GAGVSQSPRYKVAKRGQDVALRCDPISGHVSLFWYQQALGQGPEFLTYFQNEAQLDKSGLPSDRFFAERPEGSVSTLKIQRTQQEDSAVYLCASSEYRGSDGNTIYFGEGSWLTVV.

As to this clone: The junction differs from germline at one of its ends, possibly a read error. The genes are TRBV20-1 and TRBJ2-5; 8 nucleotides line up with TRBD2. In germline, CDR1 is DFQATT, CDR2 SNEGSKA (reference sequence). CDR3 length: 11 amino acids. Here the CDR3 DNA reads TGTAGCGGGACCCCTCAACAGACCCAGTACTTC. It translates to CSGTPQQTQYF.

This clone was seen once. This chain joins TRBV30 and TRBJ1-4; D is uncertain. The CDR3 loop spans 14 amino acids. Germline V lookup: CDR1 GTSNPN, CDR2 SVGIG (reference sequence). CDR3 in amino acids: CATRPGSTNEKLFF. The CDR3 DNA reads as TGTGCGACGAGGCCGGGTTCAACTAATGAAAAACTGTTTTTT.

The rearrangement uses TRBV7-9 and TRBJ2-7, with TRBD1 matching 9 bases. Per germline, CDR1 SEHNR and CDR2 FQNEAQ (reference sequence). J was trimmed by 5 bases and V by 5 bases; bases with no gene match: 7. CDR3 length: 14 amino acids. This CDR3 is CASSQRTGADEQYF. The CDR3 region has the DNA TGTGCCAGCAGCCAAAGGACAGGGGCTGACGAGCAGTACTTC.

The chain carries TRBV7-9 and TRBJ2-7; 11 bases line up with TRBD1. The CDR3 totals 16 residues. After removal of 1 base from V and 0 bases from J, the junction contained 2 bases not matched to a gene. In germline, CDR1 is SEHNR, CDR2 FQNEAQ (reference sequence). The CDR3 DNA is TGTGCCAGCAGCTTAGTGGACAGGGGGCGCTCCTACGAGCAGTACTTC. This sequence encodes CASSLVDRGRSYEQYF.

The chain employs TRBV29-1 and TRBJ2-6, with TRBD1 as a possible D gene (5 bases). This CDR3 comprises 14 residues. The V end was cut by 5 bases, the J end by 2 bases, with 10 bases between. Germline V gene data show CDR1 as SQVTM and CDR2 as ANQGSEA. CDR3 in DNA: TGCAGCGTTAGCAGGGTAACTGGGGCCAACGTCCTGACTTTC. Amino acids: CSVSRVTGANVLTF.

This clone was seen only a few times. The V gene is TRBV27, the J gene TRBJ2-7, with 10 positions matching TRBD2. The trim removed 5 bases at V and 6 bases at J, leaving 10 bases unmatched. CDR1 is MNHEY, CDR2 SMNVEV, per germline (reference sequence). CDR3 size: 15 residues. CDR3 sequence reads: CASSASPGLAIEQYF. The CDR3 nucleotides read TGTGCCAGCAGTGCCTCACCGGGACTAGCGATCGAGCAGTACTTC.

This clone has more than one count but fewer than ten. The chain combines TRBV4-2 with TRBJ1-2; 10 nucleotides line up with TRBD1. The CDR3 extends over 15 amino acids. From germline, CDR1 is LGHNA and CDR2 YNFKEQ. The V segment lost 2 bases and the J segment 5 bases; nucleotides outside the gene matches: 5. The CDR3 reads CASSQSSGQGYGYTF. CDR3 nucleotides: TGTGCCAGCAGCCAATCATCGGGACAGGGGTATGGCTACACCTTC.

This clone was seen only once. The V and J genes are TRBV10-2 and TRBJ2-5; D gene uncertain. This CDR3 contains 12 residues. Per germline, CDR1 WSHSY and CDR2 SAAADI. V was pared by 4 bases and J by 5 bases, with 8 bases between. The CDR3 DNA sequence: TGCGCCAGCAGTGTCGCAGCGGAGACCCAGTACTTC. It is translated as CASSVAAETQYF.

The chain employs TRBV28 and TRBJ1-1, with 10 bases aligning to TRBD1. After removal of 4 bases from V and 6 bases from J, the junction contained 14 bases not matched to a gene. Germline V gene data show CDR1 as MDHEN and CDR2 as SYDVKM. The CDR3 loop spans 17 amino acids. Written as DNA, the CDR3 is TGTGCCAGCAGTTCCCCAAAAAGGGGACAGGGGATAGCTGAAGCTTTCTTT. It translates to CASSSPKRGQGIAEAFF.

V gene TRBV18 combines with J gene TRBJ1-2, with a possible D match to TRBD1 (6 bases). The germline CDR1 and CDR2 sequences are KGHSH and LQKENI. The CDR3 extends over 13 amino acids. Trimming pared 5 bases from V and 4 bases from J, leaving 11 bases between. The CDR3 is CASSLDRSYGYTF. CDR3 coding DNA: TGTGCCAGCTCATTGGACAGAAGCTATGGCTACACCTTC.

The rearrangement links TRBV30 to TRBJ2-5; 13 nucleotides match TRBD2. The germline CDR1 and CDR2 sequences are GTSNPN and SVGIG (reference sequence). The V segment lost 5 bases and the J segment 5 bases; nucleotides outside the gene matches: 2. The CDR3 has 13 residues. The CDR3 loop is CAWGLAGAETQYF. The CDR3 DNA follows: TGTGCCTGGGGACTAGCGGGGGCCGAGACCCAGTACTTC.

The rearrangement links TRBV7-9 to TRBJ2-7; D is perhaps TRBD1 (6 bases). Germline assignment: CDR1 SEHNR and CDR2 FQNEAQ (reference sequence). V was trimmed by 5 bases and J by 0 bases, leaving 14 bases between them. The CDR3 is made up of 15 amino acids. The CDR3 region has the DNA TGTGCCAGCAGCCCCCTAGGGGGAAGCTCCTACGAGCAGTACTTC. It yields the protein CASSPLGGSSYEQYF.

The V gene is TRBV11-2, the J gene TRBJ2-2; TRBD2 aligns across 8 bases. Per the germline V gene, CDR1 is SGHAT and CDR2 is FQNNGV. Trimming cost V 7 bases and J 0 bases; bases outside gene matches: 10. CDR3 length equals 17 residues. CDR3 sequence (DNA): TGTGCCAGCAACCCCCGACTAGCGCCCTCGAACACCGGGGAGCTGTTTTTT. Translated, it gives CASNPRLAPSNTGELFF.

The CDR3 DNA sequence: TGTGCCACCAGCAGAGATCTCACAGGACCCACAGATACGCAGTATTTT. Its translation: CATSRDLTGPTDTQYF. V gene TRBV15 combines with J gene TRBJ2-3, with D perhaps matching TRBD1 (5 bases). Germline assignment: CDR1 LNHNV and CDR2 YYDKDF (reference sequence). The CDR3 extends over 16 amino acids. V gave up 0 bases and J gave up 2 bases, with 12 bases separating them.

This chain uses TRBV19 with TRBJ2-1; a weak D match, TRBD1 (5 bases). Trimming shortened V by 7 bases and J by 5 bases, and 12 bases separated the two germline ends. Germline V gives CDR1 LNHDA, CDR2 SQIVND (reference sequence). The CDR3 extends over 13 amino acids. DNA for the CDR3: TGTGCCAGTAAGGGGCTTTCGAACAATGAGCAGTTCTTC. Encoded protein: CASKGLSNNEQFF. Full variable domain (outside the CDR3, taken from reference TRBV19 and TRBJ2-1): DGGITQSPKYLFRKEGQNVTLSCEQNLNHDAMYWYRQDPGQGLRLIYYSQIVNDFQKGDIAEGYSVSREKKESFPLTVTSAQKNPTAFYLCASKGLSNNEQFFGPGTRLTVL.

This clone was seen only once. V and J are TRBV19 and TRBJ2-5; 10 positions agree with TRBD1. Germline values: CDR1 LNHDA, CDR2 SQIVND (reference sequence). CDR3 length: 14 amino acids. The ends lost 6 bases at V and 6 bases at J; junction bases unmatched: 7. CDR3 sequence: CASSDMGQGKTQYF. As DNA, the CDR3 is TGTGCCAGTAGCGATATGGGACAGGGGAAGACCCAGTACTTC.

The gene calls are TRBV6-2 or TRBV6-3 and TRBJ2-1; unclear D gene. Deletions cut 2 bases from V and 9 bases from J, with 8 bases between. This CDR3 has 12 amino acids. CDR1 is MNHEY, CDR2 SVGEGT, per germline. CDR3 loop: CASSYAYGEQFF. In DNA, the CDR3 is TGTGCCAGCAGTTACGCGTATGGTGAGCAGTTCTTC.

This chain joins TRBV27 and TRBJ2-3; TRBD1 agrees at 8 bases. There are 17 residues in the CDR3. Germline CDR1 is MNHEY and CDR2 is SMNVEV (reference sequence). V was clipped by 3 bases and J by 2 bases; unmatched bases: 10. CDR3 coding DNA: TGTGCCAGCAGTTTTCGTTGGCGGACAGGGTACACAGATACGCAGTATTTT. Its protein product is CASSFRWRTGYTDTQYF.

The chain employs TRBV18 and TRBJ1-5; D is perhaps TRBD1 (5 bases). The CDR3 has 15 residues. The germline V gene has CDR1 KGHSH and CDR2 LQKENI. V was shortened by 2 bases and J by 4 bases, with 12 bases between the two germline ends. The CDR3 DNA reads as TGTGCCAGCTCACCAAATATCGGGGGAAATCAGCCCCAGCATTTT. Translation: CASSPNIGGNQPQHF.

This chain connects TRBV29-1 to TRBJ1-1; 9 bases are shared with TRBD1. In germline, CDR1 is SQVTM, CDR2 ANQGSEA. V shed 6 bases, J shed 5 bases, and the junction held 13 bases outside the gene matches. This CDR3 comprises 15 residues. CDR3 sequence (DNA): TGCAGCGTCGGGACAGGGACCAGCATGGGGACTGAAGCTTTCTTT. It translates to CSVGTGTSMGTEAFF.

V and J are TRBV24-1 and TRBJ2-1; D may be TRBD1 (6 bases). Germline CDR1 and CDR2: KGHDR and SFDVKD. V lost 4 bases to trimming and J lost 3 bases, with 12 bases between them. There are 15 residues in the CDR3. CDR3 region: CATSEGGTNYNEQFF. As DNA, the CDR3 is TGTGCCACCAGTGAAGGGGGTACAAACTACAATGAGCAGTTCTTC.

The chain combines TRBV6-6 with TRBJ2-7, with D tentatively TRBD2 (6 bases). The CDR3 spans 14 residues. Germline assignment: CDR1 MNHNY and CDR2 SVGAGI (reference sequence). V was trimmed by 4 bases and J by 6 bases, leaving 16 bases between them. The CDR3 spells CASSSGPRGLEQYV. CDR3 nucleotides: TGTGCCAGCAGTTCAGGGCCTCGGGGACTCGAGCAGTACGTC.

The chain recombines TRBV4-1 with TRBJ2-1; D unclear. The germline V and J ends were trimmed by 0 bases and 6 bases, with 15 bases remaining between them. The CDR3 runs 16 residues. Germline-derived CDR1 and CDR2 are MGHRA and YSYEKL. Here the CDR3 reads CASSQDSGLGGNEQFF. Written as DNA, the CDR3 is TGCGCCAGCAGCCAAGACAGTGGGCTGGGTGGCAATGAGCAGTTCTTC.

This clone was detected only once. The rearrangement uses TRBV7-3 and TRBJ2-1; no clear D. The length of the CDR3 is 12 residues. The V gene lost 4 bases and the J gene lost 9 bases, with 10 bases spanning the gap. The germline V gene encodes CDR1 SGHTA and CDR2 FQGTGA. CDR3 protein: CASSSTNSEQFF. The CDR3 DNA reads as TGTGCCAGCAGCTCAACGAATAGTGAGCAGTTCTTC.

Here the CDR3 reads CASSPAPRQGPNNQPQHF. Written as DNA, the CDR3 is TGTGCCAGCTCACCTGCTCCAAGACAGGGACCAAACAATCAGCCCCAGCATTTT. The V gene is TRBV18, the J gene TRBJ1-5, with TRBD1 identical over 7 bases. Trimming cost V 3 bases and J 3 bases; bases outside gene matches: 14. Per germline, CDR1 KGHSH and CDR2 LQKENI. This CDR3 region has 18 residues.

This chain joins TRBV5-6 and TRBJ1-1, with a possible D match to TRBD1 (5 bases). Germline V gene lookup returns CDR1 SGHDT and CDR2 YYEEEE. The germline V and J ends were trimmed by 2 bases and 6 bases, with 8 bases remaining between them. The length of the CDR3 is 12 residues. In DNA, the CDR3 is TGTGCCAGCAGCTTCAGGGAAGCTGAAGCTTTCTTT. It codes for CASSFREAEAFF.

V is TRBV6-5 and J is TRBJ1-2; 7 nucleotides match TRBD1. CDR1 is MNHEY, CDR2 SVGAGI, per germline. With 2 bases clipped from V and 4 bases from J, the junction kept 4 bases outside the gene matches. The CDR3 is 14 amino acids. This CDR3 is CASSYTQGGYGYTF. CDR3 DNA: TGTGCCAGCAGTTACACCCAGGGGGGCTATGGCTACACCTTC.

This chain connects TRBV30 to TRBJ2-5; 8 bases are shared with TRBD2. Germline values: CDR1 GTSNPN, CDR2 SVGIG (reference sequence). This CDR3 has 11 residues. Trimming cost V 3 bases and J 14 bases; bases outside gene matches: 8. CDR3 protein: CAWSVPGLEYF. As DNA, the CDR3 is TGTGCCTGGAGCGTGCCGGGACTAGAATACTTC.

The CDR3 DNA is TGTGCCAGCAGCACCGACAGTTTAGGGTATGGCTACACCTTC. This sequence encodes CASSTDSLGYGYTF. This chain joins TRBV5-4 and TRBJ1-2, with a weak D call TRBD1 (5 bases). Germline V gene sequence: CDR1 SGHNT, CDR2 YYREEE (reference sequence). The ends were cut back, 4 bases at V and 5 bases at J, with 15 bases in the middle. This CDR3 contains 14 residues.